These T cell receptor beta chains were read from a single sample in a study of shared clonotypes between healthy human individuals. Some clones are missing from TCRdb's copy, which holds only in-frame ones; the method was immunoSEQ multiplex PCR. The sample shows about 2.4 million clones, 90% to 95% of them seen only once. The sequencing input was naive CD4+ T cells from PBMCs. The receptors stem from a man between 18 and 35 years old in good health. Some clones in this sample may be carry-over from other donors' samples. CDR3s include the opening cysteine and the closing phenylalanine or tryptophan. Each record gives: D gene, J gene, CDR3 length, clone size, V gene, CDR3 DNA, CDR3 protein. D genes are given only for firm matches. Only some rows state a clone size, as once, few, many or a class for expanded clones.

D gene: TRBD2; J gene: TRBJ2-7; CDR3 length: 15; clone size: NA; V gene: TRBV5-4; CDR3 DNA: TGTGCCAGCAGCTCCGGACTAGCGGGGTCTTACGAGCAGTACTTC; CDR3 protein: CASSSGLAGSYEQYF
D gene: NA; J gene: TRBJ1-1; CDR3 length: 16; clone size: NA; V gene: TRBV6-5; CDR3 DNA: TGTGCCAGCAGTTACGATGTCCGGGGGGGGAACACTGAAGCTTTCTTT; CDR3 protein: CASSYDVRGGNTEAFF
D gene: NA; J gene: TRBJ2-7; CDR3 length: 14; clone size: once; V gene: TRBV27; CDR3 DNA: TGTGCCAGCAGTTTACGGGGGACTTCCTACGAGCAGTACTTC; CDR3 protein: CASSLRGTSYEQYF
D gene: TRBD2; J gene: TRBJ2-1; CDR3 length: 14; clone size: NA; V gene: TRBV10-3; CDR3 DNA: TGTGCCACCGCGGGACTAGCGGGGGACAATGAGCAGTTCTTC; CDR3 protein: CATAGLAGDNEQFF
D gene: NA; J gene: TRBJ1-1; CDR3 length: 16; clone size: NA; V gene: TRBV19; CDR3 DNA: TGTGCCAGTAGCAGGGGATTGAGGGTCCGGAACACTGAAGCTTTCTTT; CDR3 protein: CASSRGLRVRNTEAFF
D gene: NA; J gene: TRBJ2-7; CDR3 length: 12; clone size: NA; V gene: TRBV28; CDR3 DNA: TGTGCCAGCAGTTTTAGGCCCTACGAGCAGTACTTC; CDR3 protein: CASSFRPYEQYF
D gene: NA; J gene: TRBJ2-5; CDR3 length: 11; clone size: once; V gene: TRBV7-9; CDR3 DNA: TGTGCCAGCGAGCTTATGGAGACCCAGTACTTC; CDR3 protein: CASELMETQYF
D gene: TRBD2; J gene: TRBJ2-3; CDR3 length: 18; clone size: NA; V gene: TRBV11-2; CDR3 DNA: TGTGCCAGCAGCCACGTGGGCGGGGGGCGCCCTGAGGATACTACGCAGTATTTT; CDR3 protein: CASSHVGGGRPEDTTQYF
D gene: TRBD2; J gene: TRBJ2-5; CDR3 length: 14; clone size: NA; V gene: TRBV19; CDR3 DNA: TGTGCCAGTAGTATAGGCGGGAGTGCCCAGACCCAGTACTTC; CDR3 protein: CASSIGGSAQTQYF
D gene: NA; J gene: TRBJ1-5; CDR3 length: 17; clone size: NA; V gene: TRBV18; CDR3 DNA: TGTGCCAGCTCACCACAGAGTGGGGGCGGAGCTCATCAGCCCCAGCATTTT; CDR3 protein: CASSPQSGGGAHQPQHF
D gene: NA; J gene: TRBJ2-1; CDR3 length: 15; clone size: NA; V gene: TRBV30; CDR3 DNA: TGTGCCTGGAGTTTTGGGGAAGGCTCCTACAATGAGCAGTTCTTC; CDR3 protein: CAWSFGEGSYNEQFF
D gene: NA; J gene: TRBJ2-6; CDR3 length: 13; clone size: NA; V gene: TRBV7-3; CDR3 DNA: TGTGCCAGCAGTCCGCCTGGGGCCAACGTCCTGACTTTC; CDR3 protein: CASSPPGANVLTF
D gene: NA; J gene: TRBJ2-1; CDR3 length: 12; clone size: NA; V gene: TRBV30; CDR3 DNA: TGTGCCTGGAGTGTTTATTACAATGAGCAGTTCTTC; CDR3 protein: CAWSVYYNEQFF
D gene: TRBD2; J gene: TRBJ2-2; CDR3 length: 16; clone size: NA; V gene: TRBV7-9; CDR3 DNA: TGTGCCAGCAGCACACCTAGCGGGGTGGTATCCGGGGAGCTGTTTTTT; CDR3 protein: CASSTPSGVVSGELFF
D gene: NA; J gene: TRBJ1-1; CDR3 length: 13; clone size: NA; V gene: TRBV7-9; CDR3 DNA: TGTGCCAGCAGCTTAAACGCGGGACTTGAAGCTTTCTTT; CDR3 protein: CASSLNAGLEAFF
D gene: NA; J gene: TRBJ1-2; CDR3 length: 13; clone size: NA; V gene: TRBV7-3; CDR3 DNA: TGTGCCAGCAGCTTAACTGTGGGCTCTGGCTACACCTTC; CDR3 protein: CASSLTVGSGYTF
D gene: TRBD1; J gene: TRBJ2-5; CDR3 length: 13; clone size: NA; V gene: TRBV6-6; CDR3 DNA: TGTGCCAGCAGTTGGACAGGGGAAGAGACCCAGTACTTC; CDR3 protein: CASSWTGEETQYF
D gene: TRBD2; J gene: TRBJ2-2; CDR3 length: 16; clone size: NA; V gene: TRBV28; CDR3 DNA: TGTGCCAGCAGTTCACCGGGACTAGGTATCACCGGGGAGCTGTTTTTT; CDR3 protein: CASSSPGLGITGELFF
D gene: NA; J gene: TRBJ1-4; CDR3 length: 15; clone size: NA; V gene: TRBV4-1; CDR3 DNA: TGCGCCAGCAGCCAAACGGGGGAAGTGGGTGAAAAACTGTTTTTT; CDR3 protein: CASSQTGEVGEKLFF
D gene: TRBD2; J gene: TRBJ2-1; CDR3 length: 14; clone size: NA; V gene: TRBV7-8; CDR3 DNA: TGTGCCAGCATCGGGGCTAGCGGGAGGAATGAGCAGTTCTTC; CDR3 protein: CASIGASGRNEQFF
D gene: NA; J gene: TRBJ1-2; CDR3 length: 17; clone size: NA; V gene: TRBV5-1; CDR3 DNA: TGCGCCAGCAGCTCCGAAAGTTATGGGGCATTCGTCTATGGCTACACCTTC; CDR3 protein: CASSSESYGAFVYGYTF
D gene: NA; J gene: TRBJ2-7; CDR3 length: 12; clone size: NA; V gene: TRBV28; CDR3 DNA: TGTGCCAGCAGTTTACCAGGGTTCGAGCAGTACTTC; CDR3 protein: CASSLPGFEQYF
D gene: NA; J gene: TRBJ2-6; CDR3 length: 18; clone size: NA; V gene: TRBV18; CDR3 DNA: TGTGCCAGCTCACCGAACGCGGGTGTGAGCTCTGGGGCCAACGTCCTGACTTTC; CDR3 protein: CASSPNAGVSSGANVLTF
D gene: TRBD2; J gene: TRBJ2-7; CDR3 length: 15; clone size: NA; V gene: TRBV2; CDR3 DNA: TGTGCCAGCACTCAGGGTAGCGGGAGGGCCGGCGAGCAGTACTTC; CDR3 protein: CASTQGSGRAGEQYF
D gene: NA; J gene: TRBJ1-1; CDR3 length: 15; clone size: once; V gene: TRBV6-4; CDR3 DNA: TGTGCCAGCAGTGAAGAAGGGGGTATGGGGACTGAAGCTTTCTTT; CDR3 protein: CASSEEGGMGTEAFF
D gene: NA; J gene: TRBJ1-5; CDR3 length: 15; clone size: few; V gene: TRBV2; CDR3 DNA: TGTGCCAGCAGTGATTCTGGGACTAGCAATCAGCCCCAGCATTTT; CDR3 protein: CASSDSGTSNQPQHF
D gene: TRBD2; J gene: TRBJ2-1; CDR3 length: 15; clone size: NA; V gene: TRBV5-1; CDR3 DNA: TGCGCCAGCAGTCCGGGGCTAGCGGACTACAATGAGCAGTTCTTC; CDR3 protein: CASSPGLADYNEQFF
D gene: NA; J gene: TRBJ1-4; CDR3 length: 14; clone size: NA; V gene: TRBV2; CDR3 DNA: TGTGCCAGCAGTGAAGCTTCCAGGGGTGAAAAACTGTTTTTT; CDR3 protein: CASSEASRGEKLFF